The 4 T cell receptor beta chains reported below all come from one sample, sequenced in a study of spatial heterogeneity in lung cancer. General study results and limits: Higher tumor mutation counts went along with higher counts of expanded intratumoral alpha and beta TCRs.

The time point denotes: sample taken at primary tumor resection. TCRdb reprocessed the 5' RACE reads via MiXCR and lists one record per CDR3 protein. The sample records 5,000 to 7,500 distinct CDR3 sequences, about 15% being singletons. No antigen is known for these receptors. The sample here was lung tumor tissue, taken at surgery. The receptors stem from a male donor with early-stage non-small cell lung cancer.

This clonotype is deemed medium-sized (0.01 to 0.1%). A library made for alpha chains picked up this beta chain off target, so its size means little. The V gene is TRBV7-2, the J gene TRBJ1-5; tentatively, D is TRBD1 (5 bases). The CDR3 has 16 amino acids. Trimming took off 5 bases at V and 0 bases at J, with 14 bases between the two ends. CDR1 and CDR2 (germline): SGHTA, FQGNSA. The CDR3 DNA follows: TGTGCCAGCAGCCTCCGGGGGGACTCTAGCAATCAGCCCCAGCATTTT. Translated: CASSLRGDSSNQPQHF.

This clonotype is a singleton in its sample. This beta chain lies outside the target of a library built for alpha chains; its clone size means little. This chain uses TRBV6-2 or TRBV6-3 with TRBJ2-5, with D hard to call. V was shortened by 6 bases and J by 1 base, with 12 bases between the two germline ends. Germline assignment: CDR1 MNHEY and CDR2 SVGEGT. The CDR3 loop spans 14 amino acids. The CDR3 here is CASRVTLRQETQYF. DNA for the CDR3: TGTGCCAGCAGAGTGACACTCCGCCAAGAGACCCAGTACTTC.

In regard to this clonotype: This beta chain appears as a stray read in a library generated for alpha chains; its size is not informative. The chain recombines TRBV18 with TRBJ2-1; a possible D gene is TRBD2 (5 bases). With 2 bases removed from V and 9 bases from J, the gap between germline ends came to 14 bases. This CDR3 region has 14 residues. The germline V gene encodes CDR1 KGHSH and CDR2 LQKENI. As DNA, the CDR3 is TGTGCCAGCTCACCAGGAGGCCGTTATGGTGAGCAGTTCTTC. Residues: CASSPGGRYGEQFF. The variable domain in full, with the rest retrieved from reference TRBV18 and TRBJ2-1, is NAGVMQNPRHLVRRRGQEARLRCSPMKGHSHVYWYRQLPEEGLKFMVYLQKENIIDESGMPKERFSAEFPKEGPSILRIQQVVRGDSAAYFCASSPGGRYGEQFFGPGTRLTVL.

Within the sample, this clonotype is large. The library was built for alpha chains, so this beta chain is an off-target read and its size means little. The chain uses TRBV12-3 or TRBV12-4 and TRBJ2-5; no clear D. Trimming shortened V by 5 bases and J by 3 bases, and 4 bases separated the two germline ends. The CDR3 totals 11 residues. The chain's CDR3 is CASSPEETQYF. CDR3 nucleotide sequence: TGTGCCAGCAGTCCTGAAGAGACCCAGTACTTC.